Below are 25 T cell receptor beta chains sequenced from a single sample in a study of CD8 T cells in ankylosing spondylitis. A single record per CDR3 protein comes from TCRdb applying MiXCR to the 5' RACE reads. The sample has some 200,000 distinct CDR3 sequences, around 25% seen once. The sample consisted of blood, either unsorted or a sorted T cell fraction (not recorded which). These receptors originate from a male donor with ankylosing spondylitis or in good health (not recorded which).

This clonotype has a handful of counts. The chain carries TRBV12-3 or TRBV12-4 and TRBJ2-1; 10 bases match TRBD2. This CDR3 has 22 amino acids. The junction had 21 bases not matched to a gene; V was cut back by 3 bases and J by 1 base. The CDR3 loop reads CASSFRVVSGVAGGVSYNEQFF. CDR3 bases: TGTGCCAGCAGTTTCAGGGTCGTGTCCGGGGTAGCGGGAGGTGTATCCTACAATGAGCAGTTCTTC.

The chain carries TRBV6-5 and TRBJ2-5; a weak D match, TRBD2 (5 bases). The V and J ends lost 0 bases and 2 bases respectively, with 13 bases between them. In germline, CDR1 is MNHEY, CDR2 SVGAGI. CDR3 length: 16 residues. The CDR3 coding sequence is TGTGCCAGCAGTTACTCGAGCGGCCTCCGACAAGAGACCCAGTACTTC. Protein sequence: CASSYSSGLRQETQYF.

This clonotype showed up many times. The chain combines TRBV5-1 with TRBJ2-1; the D is unclear. CDR3 size: 15 residues. The germline gives CDR1 SGHRS, CDR2 YFSETQ. Trimming cost V 4 bases and J 4 bases, with 15 bases left between them. The CDR3 region has the DNA TGCGCCAGCAGCCTCGTCCGGGTGGAATACAATGAGCAGTTCTTC. Its translation: CASSLVRVEYNEQFF.

The V gene is TRBV12-3 or TRBV12-4, the J gene TRBJ2-1, with 16 positions matching TRBD2. This CDR3 comprises 13 residues. The ends lost 6 bases at V and 11 bases at J; junction bases unmatched: 1. CDR3 sequence: CASRGLAGGKQFF. The CDR3 DNA reads as TGTGCCAGCAGGGGACTAGCGGGAGGGAAGCAGTTCTTC.

The chain uses TRBV5-5 and TRBJ1-5; D is uncertain. There are 14 residues in the CDR3. V shed 0 bases and J shed 6 bases, with 10 bases lying between them. Germline V gives CDR1 SGHKS, CDR2 YYEKEE (reference sequence). Written as DNA, the CDR3 is TGTGCCAGCAGCTTGGTGGGTTCGGGTCAGCCCCAGCATTTT. Protein product: CASSLVGSGQPQHF.

This clonotype came up many times. The gene calls are TRBV20-1 and TRBJ1-1; D is unclear. With 2 bases removed from V and 3 bases from J, the gap between germline ends came to 10 bases. The CDR3 consists of 13 residues. Germline CDR1 and CDR2: DFQATT and SNEGSKA (reference sequence). CDR3 protein: CSARYEADTEAFF. The CDR3 nucleotides are TGCAGTGCTAGATACGAGGCGGACACTGAAGCTTTCTTT.

The sample holds many counts of this clonotype. This rearrangement joins TRBV5-1 to TRBJ2-3; 13 positions match TRBD2. Germline assignment: CDR1 SGHRS and CDR2 YFSETQ. The trim removed 4 bases at V and 6 bases at J, leaving 8 bases unmatched. The CDR3 sequence is 16 residues long. CDR3 nucleotides: TGCGCCAGCAGCCCACGGACTAGCGGGAGACCTGATACGCAGTATTTT. Amino acids: CASSPRTSGRPDTQYF.

This clonotype has at least ten counts. CDR3 sequence (DNA): TGTGCCAGCAGCCAAGATCAACCCAGCGGTACTCGCTACGAGCAGTACTTC. It yields the protein CASSQDQPSGTRYEQYF. The chain uses TRBV14 and TRBJ2-7; D possibly corresponds to TRBD2 (5 bases). With 0 bases removed from V and 3 bases from J, the gap between germline ends came to 18 bases. Looked up from germline, CDR1 is SGHDN and CDR2 is FVKESK. The CDR3 length is 17 residues.

This clonotype has ten or more counts. This chain joins TRBV20-1 and TRBJ2-7, with TRBD1 as a possible D gene (5 bases). The germline V gene has CDR1 DFQATT and CDR2 SNEGSKA (reference sequence). Deletions cut 5 bases from V and 2 bases from J, with 16 bases between. CDR3 length: 14 amino acids. The CDR3 region has the DNA TGCAGTGCTCTGGACACTGTAAAGACCTACGAGCAGTACTTC. Translation gives CSALDTVKTYEQYF.

This clonotype was picked up many times. The CDR3, as DNA: TGTGCCATCAGCAACCTGACTGCAGGCACGCAGTATTTT. Protein product: CAISNLTAGTQYF. The V gene is TRBV10-3, the J gene TRBJ2-3; D is unclear. The length of the CDR3 is 13 residues. V was shortened by 6 bases and J by 9 bases, with 16 bases between the two germline ends. CDR1 and CDR2 (germline): ENHRY, SYGVKD.

This clonotype was counted at least ten times. The chain couples TRBV5-1 to TRBJ2-5, with 9 nucleotides matching TRBD1. The V and J ends lost 5 bases and 5 bases, in that order; junction bases with no gene match: 7. Per the germline V gene, CDR1 is SGHRS and CDR2 is YFSETQ. This CDR3 has 14 residues. CDR3 DNA: TGCGCCAGCAGGATCCGGGACAGGGCGGAGACCCAGTACTTC. It is translated as CASRIRDRAETQYF.

For this clonotype: This may be a read error, as it is one base from a much larger clone. The chain couples TRBV20-1 to TRBJ1-2; no definite D call. The CDR3 is 12 amino acids. CDR1 is DFQATT and CDR2 is SNEGSKA in the germline V gene (reference sequence). In nucleotides, the CDR3 is TGCAGTGCTGTCGGGAGAAACTATGGCTCCACCTTC. Translated, it gives CSAVGRNYGSTF.

This clonotype was observed many times. The rearrangement joins TRBV5-5 to TRBJ2-1, with TRBD1 matching 10 bases. V lost 3 bases and J lost 8; bases outside the gene matches: 5. There are 14 residues in the CDR3. CDR1 SGHKS and CDR2 YYEKEE come from the germline V gene (reference sequence). The CDR3 reads CASSWGQGRDEQFF. CDR3 sequence (DNA): TGTGCCAGCAGCTGGGGACAGGGGCGAGATGAGCAGTTCTTC.

The chain uses TRBV5-6 and TRBJ2-1; a possible D gene is TRBD2 (6 bases). Trimming took 0 bases from V and 4 from J, leaving 17 bases between them. The CDR3 contains 17 residues. Germline loops: CDR1 SGHDT, CDR2 YYEEEE. CDR3 sequence (DNA): TGTGCCAGCAGCTTGGATCGGGGAGGACTTTTGTACAATGAGCAGTTCTTC. It translates to CASSLDRGGLLYNEQFF. Using reference TRBV5-6 and TRBJ2-1 for the parts outside the CDR3, the full variable domain is DAGVTQSPTHLIKTRGQQVTLRCSPKSGHDTVSWYQQALGQGPQFIFQYYEEEERQRGNFPDRFSGHQFPNYSSELNVNALLLGDSALYLCASSLDRGGLLYNEQFFGPGTRLTVL.

V is TRBV24-1 and J is TRBJ2-1, with D unresolved. Per the germline V gene, CDR1 is KGHDR and CDR2 is SFDVKD. The CDR3 is made up of 14 amino acids. The V and J ends lost 3 bases and 0 bases respectively, with 5 bases between them. CDR3 sequence reads: CATSDPGSYNEQFF. The CDR3, as DNA: TGTGCCACCAGTGATCCTGGCTCCTACAATGAGCAGTTCTTC.

This chain connects TRBV11-2 to TRBJ2-3; a possible D gene is TRBD2 (6 bases). V shed 0 bases and J shed 6 bases, with 19 bases lying between them. Germline CDR1 and CDR2: SGHAT and FQNNGV. The CDR3 totals 17 residues. CDR3 nucleotide sequence: TGTGCCAGCAGCTTAGAAAGGCGTACGGGAGAAGAGGATACGCAGTATTTT. This sequence encodes CASSLERRTGEEDTQYF. The complete variable domain, with remaining parts taken from reference TRBV11-2 and TRBJ2-3, reads EAGVAQSPRYKIIEKRQSVAFWCNPISGHATLYWYQQILGQGPKLLIQFQNNGVVDDSQLPKDRFSAERLKGVDSTLKIQPAKLEDSAVYLCASSLERRTGEEDTQYFGPGTRLTVL.

This clonotype was seen only a few times. This chain links TRBV9 with TRBJ2-7; D call uncertain. CDR1 is SGDLS, CDR2 YYNGEE, per germline. The CDR3 loop spans 12 amino acids. Trimming removed 4 bases at V and 4 bases at J, with 9 bases between. The CDR3 region has the DNA TGTGCCAGCAGCAACGGTGGTTACGAGCAGTACTTC. It encodes CASSNGGYEQYF.

This clonotype has a count of ten or more. V usage is TRBV25-1 and J usage is TRBJ2-5; TRBD1 matches 7 bases. Germline-derived CDR1 and CDR2 are MGHDK and SYGVNS. The V gene end was trimmed by 10 bases and the J gene end by 4 bases; junction bases not matched to a gene: 15. The CDR3 length is 15 residues. CDR3 protein: CATVRDRKLGETQYF. CDR3 nucleotide sequence: TGTGCCACGGTCCGGGACAGAAAACTGGGAGAGACCCAGTACTTC.

For the CDR3, the DNA is TGTGCCAGCAGCATTACCGGCTACACAGATACGCAGTATTTT. Translating it yields CASSITGYTDTQYF. The V call is TRBV9, the J call TRBJ2-3; D gene uncertain. V was pared by 4 bases and J by 2 bases, with 11 bases between. CDR1 and CDR2 (germline): SGDLS, YYNGEE. CDR3 length: 14 residues.

This clonotype was detected ten times or more. The rearrangement joins TRBV5-1 to TRBJ2-7; tentatively, D is TRBD2 (6 bases). V lost 4 bases and J 0 bases, leaving 17 bases between the germline ends. Germline CDR1 reads SGHRS; CDR2 reads YFSETQ. There are 16 residues in the CDR3. The CDR3 nucleotides read TGCGCCAGCAGCCCACTACTAGCCTCAAGCTCCTACGAGCAGTACTTC. It encodes CASSPLLASSSYEQYF.

This clonotype was observed at least ten times. The genes are TRBV20-1 and TRBJ1-2; D perhaps matches TRBD1 (5 bases). Per germline, CDR1 DFQATT and CDR2 SNEGSKA (reference sequence). This CDR3 is 13 amino acids long. V was clipped by 8 bases and J by 0 bases, with 13 bases between them. CDR3 amino acids: CSPWDVANYGYTF. Here the CDR3 DNA reads TGCAGTCCATGGGACGTAGCTAACTATGGCTACACCTTC.

This clonotype was detected ten times or more. The rearrangement uses TRBV20-1 and TRBJ1-2; 10 bases map to TRBD1. There are 13 residues in the CDR3. Trimming at V came to 6 bases and at J to 5 bases, leaving 6 bases not matched to a gene. The germline gives CDR1 DFQATT, CDR2 SNEGSKA (reference sequence). This CDR3 reads CSAGDRGTYGYTF. Here the CDR3 DNA reads TGCAGTGCCGGGGACAGGGGAACTTATGGCTACACCTTC.

Ten or more counts support this clonotype. The V call is TRBV10-3, the J call TRBJ2-3; TRBD2 aligns across 8 bases. The V segment lost 10 bases and the J segment 1 base; nucleotides outside the gene matches: 13. The germline V gene has CDR1 ENHRY and CDR2 SYGVKD. The CDR3 is 16 residues long. The CDR3 bases are TGTGCCACCGAGTACGGAGCGGGAGCGGGCACAGATACGCAGTATTTT. This encodes CATEYGAGAGTDTQYF.

The CDR3 coding sequence is TGTGCCAGCAGGCGGGGACAGGGCCACGAGCAGTACTTC. Protein sequence: CASRRGQGHEQYF. The chain joins TRBV6-2 or TRBV6-3 to TRBJ2-7; 9 bases agree with TRBD1. After removal of 6 bases from V and 5 bases from J, the junction contained 5 bases not matched to a gene. Germline V gene sequence: CDR1 MNHEY, CDR2 SVGEGT. The CDR3 runs 13 residues.

This chain links TRBV5-6 with TRBJ2-7, with D possibly matching TRBD2 (6 bases). Germline-derived CDR1 and CDR2 are SGHDT and YYEEEE. V lost 4 bases, J lost 0 bases, and 14 bases lay in between. The CDR3 is 15 residues long. The DNA for the CDR3 is TGTGCCAGCAGCGCGGGACTGCATTTCTCCTACGAGCAGTACTTC. It codes for CASSAGLHFSYEQYF.